This T cell receptor (beta chain) was recorded in a study of neoadjuvant nivolumab and ipilimumab in lung cancer. Germline CDR1 is SGHAT and CDR2 is FQNNGV. This CDR3 is built from 15 residues. The junction had 8 bases not matched to a gene; V was cut back by 5 bases and J by 7 bases. Assay used: immunoSEQ multiplex PCR; TCRdb lists only in-frame clones, some missing. The sample records about 38,000 clones, about 91% being singletons. This clone was detected once. The antigen is unknown. Study-level findings and limits: From pretherapy to surgery, tumor richness and clonality rose with dual therapy.

This sample comprised peripheral blood, obtained before neoadjuvant nivolumab, alone or with ipilimumab. The chain is built from TRBV11-2 and TRBJ2-7, with TRBD2 matching over 13 bases. This sequence originates from an adult with non-small cell lung cancer. CDR3 in amino acids: CASSPPGLAGDEQYF. CDR3 in DNA: TGTGCCAGCAGCCCACCCGGACTAGCGGGAGATGAGCAGTACTTC.